This T cell receptor beta chain came from a study of control samples from healthy donors and cancer patients. TCRdb's copy holds only in-frame clones and misses some; the assay was immunoSEQ multiplex PCR. This sample has 95,000 to 150,000 clones, with roughly 86% found just once. Germline V CDR1 and CDR2: MNHNY, SVGAGI (reference sequence). The CDR3 totals 15 residues. V was pared by 4 bases and J by 3 bases, with 5 bases of the junction left unmatched. The chain carries TRBV6-6 and TRBJ2-7, with TRBD1 matching 11 bases. Sample: blood. The TCR was taken from a man between 60 and 75 years old in good health. The CDR3 sequence is CASSLTGTGGYEQYF. The CDR3 nucleotides read TGTGCCAGCAGTTTAACCGGGACAGGGGGCTACGAGCAGTACTTC.